Included here is one T cell receptor (beta chain) sequence, with context. The antigen remains unidentified. Assay: immunoSEQ multiplex PCR; the TCRdb copy retains only in-frame clones and omits some. The table includes approximately 260,000 clones, around 86% detected once. This entry is derived from a study of cytomegalovirus exposure and HLA in healthy donors. Points from the study as a whole: The TCR clusters that emerged in the first cohort tended, a later analysis found, to co-occur in the roughly 120 validation repertoires.

The CDR3 runs to 15 residues. The germline V gene encodes CDR1 KGHSY and CDR2 FQNENV. V lost 0 bases, J lost 2 bases, and 10 bases lay in between. The source is a woman in her late teens or twenties in good health and CMV-seronegative. The sample taken for sequencing was PBMCs. The rearrangement uses TRBV16 and TRBJ2-5; D uncertain. CDR3 loop: CASSQSFGGQETQYF. CDR3 sequence (DNA): TGTGCCAGCAGCCAATCGTTCGGCGGACAAGAGACCCAGTACTTC.